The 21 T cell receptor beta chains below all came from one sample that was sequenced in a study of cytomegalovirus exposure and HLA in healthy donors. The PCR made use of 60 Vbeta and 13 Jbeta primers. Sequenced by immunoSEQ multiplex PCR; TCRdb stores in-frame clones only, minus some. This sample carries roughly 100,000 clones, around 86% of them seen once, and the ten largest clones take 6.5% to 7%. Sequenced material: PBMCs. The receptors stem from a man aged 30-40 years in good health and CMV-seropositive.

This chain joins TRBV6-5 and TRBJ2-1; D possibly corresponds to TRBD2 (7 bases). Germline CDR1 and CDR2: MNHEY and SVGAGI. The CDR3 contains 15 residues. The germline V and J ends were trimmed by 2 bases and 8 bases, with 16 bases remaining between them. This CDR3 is CASSYARGAVDEQFF. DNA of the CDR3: TGTGCCAGCAGTTACGCTCGGGGGGCGGTCGATGAGCAGTTCTTC.

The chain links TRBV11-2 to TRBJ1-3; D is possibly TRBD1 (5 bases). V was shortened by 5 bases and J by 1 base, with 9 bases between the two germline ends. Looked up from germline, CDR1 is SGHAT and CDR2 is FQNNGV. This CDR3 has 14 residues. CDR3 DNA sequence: TGTGCCAGCAGCCGTACAGGTTCTGGAAACACCATATATTTT. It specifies CASSRTGSGNTIYF. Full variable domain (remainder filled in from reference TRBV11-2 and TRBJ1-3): EAGVAQSPRYKIIEKRQSVAFWCNPISGHATLYWYQQILGQGPKLLIQFQNNGVVDDSQLPKDRFSAERLKGVDSTLKIQPAKLEDSAVYLCASSRTGSGNTIYFGEGSWLTVV.

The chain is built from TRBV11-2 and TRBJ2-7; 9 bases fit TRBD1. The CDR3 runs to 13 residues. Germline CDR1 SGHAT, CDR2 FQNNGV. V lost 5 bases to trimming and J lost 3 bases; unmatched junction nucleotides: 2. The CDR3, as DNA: TGTGCCAGCAGCCCGGACAGGGGCTACGAGCAGTACTTC. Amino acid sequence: CASSPDRGYEQYF.

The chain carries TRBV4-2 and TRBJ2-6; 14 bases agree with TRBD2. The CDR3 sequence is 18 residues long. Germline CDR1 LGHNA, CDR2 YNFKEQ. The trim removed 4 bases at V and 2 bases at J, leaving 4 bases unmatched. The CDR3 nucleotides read TGTGCCAGCAGCCGTCTGACTAGCGGGGGGGCTGGGGCCAACGTCCTGACTTTC. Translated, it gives CASSRLTSGGAGANVLTF.

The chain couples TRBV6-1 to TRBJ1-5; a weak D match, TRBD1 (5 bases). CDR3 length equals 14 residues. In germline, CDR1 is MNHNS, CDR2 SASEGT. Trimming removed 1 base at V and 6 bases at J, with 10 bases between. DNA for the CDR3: TGTGCCAGCAGTGAAGGGGGGGAGCTTCAGCCCCAGCATTTT. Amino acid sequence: CASSEGGELQPQHF.

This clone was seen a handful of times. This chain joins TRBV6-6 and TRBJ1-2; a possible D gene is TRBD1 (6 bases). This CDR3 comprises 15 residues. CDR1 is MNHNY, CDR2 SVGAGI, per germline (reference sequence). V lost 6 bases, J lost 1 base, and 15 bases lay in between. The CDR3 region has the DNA TGTGCCAGCAGCCGTCGGACAGTCATTAACTATGGCTACACCTTC. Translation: CASSRRTVINYGYTF.

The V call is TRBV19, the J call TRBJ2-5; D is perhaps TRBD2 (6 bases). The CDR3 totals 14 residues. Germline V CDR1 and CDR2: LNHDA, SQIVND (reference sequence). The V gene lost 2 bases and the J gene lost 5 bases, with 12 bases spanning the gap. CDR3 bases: TGTGCCAGTAGTATACAGGGAGGTCGGGAGACCCAGTACTTC. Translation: CASSIQGGRETQYF. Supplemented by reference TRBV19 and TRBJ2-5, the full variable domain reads DGGITQSPKYLFRKEGQNVTLSCEQNLNHDAMYWYRQDPGQGLRLIYYSQIVNDFQKGDIAEGYSVSREKKESFPLTVTSAQKNPTAFYLCASSIQGGRETQYFGPGTRLLVL.

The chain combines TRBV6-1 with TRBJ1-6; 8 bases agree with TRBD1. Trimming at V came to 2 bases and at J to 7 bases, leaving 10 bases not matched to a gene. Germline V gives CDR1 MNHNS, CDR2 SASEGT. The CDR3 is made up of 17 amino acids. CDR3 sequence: CASSERVRTGWNSPLHF. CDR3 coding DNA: TGTGCCAGCAGTGAAAGGGTTCGGACAGGGTGGAATTCACCCCTCCACTTT.

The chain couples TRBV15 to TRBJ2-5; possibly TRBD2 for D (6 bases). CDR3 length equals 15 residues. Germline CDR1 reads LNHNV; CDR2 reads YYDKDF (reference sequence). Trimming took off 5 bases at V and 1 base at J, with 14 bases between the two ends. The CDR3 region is CATSFRRGIQETQYF. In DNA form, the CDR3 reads TGTGCCACCAGCTTCAGGAGGGGAATCCAAGAGACCCAGTACTTC.

In DNA, the CDR3 is TGTGCCAGCAGCTTAGACGCGAACTCTGGGGCCAACGTCCTGACTTTC. Translated: CASSLDANSGANVLTF. V is TRBV7-8 and J is TRBJ2-6, with D unclear. CDR1 is SGHVS and CDR2 is FQNEAQ in the germline V gene. V dropped 1 base and J dropped 0 bases, with 7 bases sitting between them. The CDR3 spans 16 residues.

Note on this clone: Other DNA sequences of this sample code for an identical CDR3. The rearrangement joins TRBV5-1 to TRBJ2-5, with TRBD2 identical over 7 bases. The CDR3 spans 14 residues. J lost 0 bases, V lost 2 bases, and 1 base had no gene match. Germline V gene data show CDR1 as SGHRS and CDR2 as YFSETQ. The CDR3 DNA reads TGCGCCAGCAGCTTAAGCGGGAACCAAGAGACCCAGTACTTC. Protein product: CASSLSGNQETQYF.

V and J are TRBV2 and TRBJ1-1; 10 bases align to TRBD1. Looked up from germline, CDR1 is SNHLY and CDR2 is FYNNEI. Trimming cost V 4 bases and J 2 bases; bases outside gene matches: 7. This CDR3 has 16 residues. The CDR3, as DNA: TGTGCCAGCAGTGTGATCTGGGACAGGGGAAACACTGAAGCTTTCTTT. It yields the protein CASSVIWDRGNTEAFF.

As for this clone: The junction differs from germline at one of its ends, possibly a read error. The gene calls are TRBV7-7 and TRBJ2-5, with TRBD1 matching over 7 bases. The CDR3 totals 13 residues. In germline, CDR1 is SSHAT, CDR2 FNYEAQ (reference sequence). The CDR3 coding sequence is TGTGCTAGCAGCGGACAGGCCCAAGAGACCCAGTACTTC. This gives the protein CASSGQAQETQYF.

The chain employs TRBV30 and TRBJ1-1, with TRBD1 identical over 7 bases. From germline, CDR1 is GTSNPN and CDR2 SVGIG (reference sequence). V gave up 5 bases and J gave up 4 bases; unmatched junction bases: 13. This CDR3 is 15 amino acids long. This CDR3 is CAWGGNRGKVTEAFF. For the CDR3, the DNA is TGTGCCTGGGGGGGGAACAGGGGAAAAGTCACTGAAGCTTTCTTT.

The CDR3 sequence is CASSSWAGGDLNTEAFF. DNA of the CDR3: TGTGCCAGCTCATCCTGGGCAGGGGGCGATTTGAACACTGAAGCTTTCTTT. The rearrangement links TRBV18 to TRBJ1-1, with 8 bases matching TRBD1. Germline V gene lookup returns CDR1 KGHSH and CDR2 LQKENI. CDR3 size: 17 residues. Trimming cost V 5 bases and J 0 bases; bases outside gene matches: 11.

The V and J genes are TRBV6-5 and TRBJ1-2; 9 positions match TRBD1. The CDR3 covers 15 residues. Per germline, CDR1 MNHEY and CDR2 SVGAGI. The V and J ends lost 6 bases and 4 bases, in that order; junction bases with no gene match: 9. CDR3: CASSEQGASGYGYTF. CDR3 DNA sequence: TGTGCCAGCAGCGAACAGGGGGCATCTGGCTATGGCTACACCTTC.

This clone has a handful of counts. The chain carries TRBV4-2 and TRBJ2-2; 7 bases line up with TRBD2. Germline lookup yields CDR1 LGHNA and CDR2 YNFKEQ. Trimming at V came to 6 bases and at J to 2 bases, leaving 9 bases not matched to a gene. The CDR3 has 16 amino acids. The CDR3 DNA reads TGTGCCAGCAGGCGCCTGAGCGGGGAAAACACCGGGGAGCTGTTTTTT. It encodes CASRRLSGENTGELFF.

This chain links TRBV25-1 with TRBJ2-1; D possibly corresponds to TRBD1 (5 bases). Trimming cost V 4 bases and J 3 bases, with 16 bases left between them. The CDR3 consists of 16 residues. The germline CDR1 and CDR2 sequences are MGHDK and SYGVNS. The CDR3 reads CASSGAGPVLYNEQFF. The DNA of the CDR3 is TGTGCCAGCAGTGGTGCAGGGCCTGTGCTCTACAATGAGCAGTTCTTC.

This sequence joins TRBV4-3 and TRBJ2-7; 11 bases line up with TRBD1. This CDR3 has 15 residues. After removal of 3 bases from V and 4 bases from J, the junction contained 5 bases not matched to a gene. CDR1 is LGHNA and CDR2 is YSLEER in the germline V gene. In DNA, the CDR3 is TGCGCCAGCAGCCACTCCGGGACAGGGGGTTACGAGCAGTACTTC. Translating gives CASSHSGTGGYEQYF.

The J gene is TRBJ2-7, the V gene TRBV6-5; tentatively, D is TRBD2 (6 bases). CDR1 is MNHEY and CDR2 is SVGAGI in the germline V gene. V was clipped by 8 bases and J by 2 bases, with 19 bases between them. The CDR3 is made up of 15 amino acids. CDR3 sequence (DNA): TGTGCCAGCGGGAGGTACTCGGACCCCCCCTACGAGCAGTACTTC. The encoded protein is CASGRYSDPPYEQYF.

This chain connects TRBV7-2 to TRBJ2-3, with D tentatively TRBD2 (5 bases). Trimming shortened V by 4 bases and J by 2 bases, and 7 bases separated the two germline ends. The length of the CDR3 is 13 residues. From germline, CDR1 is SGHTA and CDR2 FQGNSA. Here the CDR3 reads CASSSLDTDTQYF. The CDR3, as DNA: TGTGCCAGCAGCTCACTAGACACAGATACGCAGTATTTT.